The 18 T cell receptor beta chains reported below all come from one sample, sequenced in a study of cytomegalovirus exposure and HLA in healthy donors. The PCR made use of 60 Vbeta and 13 Jbeta primers. Using immunoSEQ multiplex PCR, the repertoire was profiled, and TCRdb retains in-frame clones only, with some absent. The table lists about 89,000 clones, around 84% of them singletons. Sequencing was performed on PBMCs. These receptor sequences come from a man aged 40-49 years in good health and CMV-seropositive.

This clone has a single count. This chain joins TRBV30 and TRBJ1-5; perhaps TRBD1 as D (5 bases). The V gene lost 5 bases and the J gene lost 6 bases, with 20 bases spanning the gap. Germline CDR1 and CDR2: GTSNPN and SVGIG (reference sequence). This CDR3 is 15 amino acids long. CDR3 sequence reads: CAWGAGAIGGQPQHF. CDR3 bases: TGTGCCTGGGGAGCCGGGGCCATCGGGGGTCAGCCCCAGCATTTT.

As for this clone: The sample holds other DNA sequences that translate to the same CDR3. The rearrangement links TRBV19 to TRBJ2-3, with 9 bases lining up with TRBD2. Germline V gene data show CDR1 as LNHDA and CDR2 as SQIVND (reference sequence). The CDR3 extends over 16 amino acids. The J segment lost 0 bases and the V segment lost 4 bases, leaving 5 bases of the junction unmatched. This chain's CDR3 is CASSTRLAASTDTQYF. The DNA of the CDR3 is TGTGCCAGTAGTACCCGACTAGCGGCTAGCACAGATACGCAGTATTTT.

The chain employs TRBV11-2 and TRBJ2-2; D unclear. The V end lost 6 bases, the J end lost 7 bases, and 12 bases lay between the germline ends. Germline CDR1 reads SGHAT; CDR2 reads FQNNGV. The CDR3 is 13 residues long. This CDR3 reads CASRLSLLGELFF. In nucleotides, the CDR3 is TGTGCCAGCAGACTGTCCCTGCTCGGGGAGCTGTTTTTT.

The chain is built from TRBV23-1 and TRBJ2-1, with TRBD2 identical over 9 bases. TRBV23-1 is sorted into the ORF group, with uncertain function. This CDR3 comprises 17 residues. J was trimmed by 6 bases and V by 0 bases; bases with no gene match: 9. The CDR3 DNA follows: TGCGCCAGCAGTCAATCGAGGGCGGGAGGGCCCTTCAATGAGCAGTTCTTC. It encodes CASSQSRAGGPFNEQFF.

The CDR3 nucleotides read TGTGCCAGTACCCTTACTCCGGGACAGGGGGACCAGCCCCAGCATTTT. Protein sequence: CASTLTPGQGDQPQHF. The rearrangement uses TRBV19 and TRBJ1-5; 11 bases map to TRBD1. The CDR3 sequence is 16 residues long. From germline, CDR1 is LNHDA and CDR2 SQIVND (reference sequence). The J segment lost 7 bases and the V segment lost 7 bases, leaving 12 bases of the junction unmatched.

The rearrangement uses TRBV2 and TRBJ2-2; D uncertain. This CDR3 comprises 14 residues. Per the germline V gene, CDR1 is SNHLY and CDR2 is FYNNEI. The germline V and J ends were trimmed by 2 bases and 1 base, with 5 bases remaining between them. The CDR3 DNA is TGTGCCAGCAGTGAATCAGGGAACACCGGGGAGCTGTTTTTT. Translation gives CASSESGNTGELFF.

The chain has TRBV6-5 and TRBJ1-1; D gene uncertain. In germline, CDR1 is MNHEY, CDR2 SVGAGI. V shed 6 bases and J shed 5 bases, with 16 bases lying between them. CDR3 size: 14 residues. CDR3 in amino acids: CASSLRRGGTEAFF. Here the CDR3 DNA reads TGTGCCAGCAGCCTACGCCGGGGAGGGACTGAAGCTTTCTTT.

The chain uses TRBV7-2 and TRBJ2-3; 11 bases are a match to TRBD2. The CDR3 consists of 16 residues. Trimming cost V 8 bases and J 3 bases; bases outside gene matches: 10. Germline lookup yields CDR1 SGHTA and CDR2 FQGNSA. The CDR3: CASGVAGGPGTDTQYF. CDR3 nucleotide sequence: TGTGCCAGCGGAGTAGCGGGAGGGCCGGGGACAGATACGCAGTATTTT.

This chain uses TRBV19 with TRBJ2-1, with TRBD2 matching over 12 bases. Germline CDR1 and CDR2: LNHDA and SQIVND (reference sequence). This CDR3 spans 15 amino acids. The ends lost 7 bases at V and 4 bases at J; junction bases unmatched: 5. CDR3 nucleotides: TGTGCCAGTAAGGCTAGCGGGGGGGAATACAATGAGCAGTTCTTC. Its translation is CASKASGGEYNEQFF.

The V call is TRBV28, the J call TRBJ1-1; 7 positions match TRBD1. The V and J ends lost 5 bases and 1 base, in that order; junction bases with no gene match: 7. This CDR3 is built from 15 residues. The germline V gene encodes CDR1 MDHEN and CDR2 SYDVKM. The CDR3 nucleotides read TGTGCCAGCAGTCCGCACAGGGGCGAGAACACTGAAGCTTTCTTT. This sequence encodes CASSPHRGENTEAFF.

The rearrangement uses TRBV5-1 and TRBJ2-5, with D tentatively TRBD1 (5 bases). This CDR3 comprises 15 residues. The V end lost 0 bases, the J end lost 0 bases, and 9 bases lay between the germline ends. Germline CDR1 SGHRS, CDR2 YFSETQ. The CDR3 sequence: CASSLVQGNQETQYF. CDR3 sequence (DNA): TGCGCCAGCAGCTTGGTTCAGGGAAACCAAGAGACCCAGTACTTC.

The V and J genes are TRBV25-1 and TRBJ2-3; D gene unclear. The CDR3 is made up of 11 amino acids. V was pared by 6 bases and J by 5 bases, with 6 bases between. Germline CDR1 reads MGHDK; CDR2 reads SYGVNS. The CDR3 nucleotides read TGTGCCAGCAGCGCAGTAGATACGCAGTATTTT. Protein product: CASSAVDTQYF.

The J gene is TRBJ2-1, the V gene TRBV29-1, with 11 bases lining up with TRBD1. The V and J ends lost 8 bases and 4 bases, in that order; junction bases with no gene match: 7. The V gene's germline CDR1 is SQVTM and CDR2 ANQGSEA. This CDR3 has 14 amino acids. CDR3 DNA: TGCAGCTCAGAGGACAGGGGGCATTACAATGAGCAGTTCTTC. Protein sequence: CSSEDRGHYNEQFF.

This clone showed up just a few times. The genes are TRBV19 and TRBJ2-5; possibly TRBD2 for D (7 bases). The CDR3 has 15 amino acids. CDR1 is LNHDA, CDR2 SQIVND, per germline (reference sequence). Trimming took 5 bases from V and 1 from J, leaving 14 bases between them. CDR3: CASSSGGRTQETQYF. The CDR3 bases are TGTGCCAGTAGTTCCGGGGGGCGTACCCAAGAGACCCAGTACTTC.

This sequence joins TRBV4-1 and TRBJ2-3, with D unclear. Trimming removed 0 bases at V and 2 bases at J, with 6 bases between. Germline V gives CDR1 MGHRA, CDR2 YSYEKL. The CDR3 has 14 residues. The CDR3 here is CASSQDPFTDTQYF. The CDR3 DNA follows: TGCGCCAGCAGCCAAGATCCGTTCACAGATACGCAGTATTTT.

J is TRBJ1-1 and V is TRBV11-2; D is ambiguous. CDR3 size: 13 residues. Per germline, CDR1 SGHAT and CDR2 FQNNGV. The V gene lost 5 bases and the J gene lost 0 bases, with 7 bases spanning the gap. Here the CDR3 DNA reads TGTGCCAGCAGCCTGTCCTTGAACACTGAAGCTTTCTTT. Translated: CASSLSLNTEAFF. The entire variable domain, with the rest obtained from reference TRBV11-2 and TRBJ1-1, is as follows: EAGVAQSPRYKIIEKRQSVAFWCNPISGHATLYWYQQILGQGPKLLIQFQNNGVVDDSQLPKDRFSAERLKGVDSTLKIQPAKLEDSAVYLCASSLSLNTEAFFGQGTRLTVV.

This chain uses TRBV27 with TRBJ2-5; D perhaps matches TRBD1 (6 bases). V lost 2 bases to trimming and J lost 2 bases, with 12 bases between them. Looked up from germline, CDR1 is MNHEY and CDR2 is SMNVEV (reference sequence). CDR3 length: 15 residues. The CDR3 loop reads CASSLVWGPQETQYF. CDR3 coding DNA: TGTGCCAGCAGTTTAGTGTGGGGGCCTCAAGAGACCCAGTACTTC.

The chain couples TRBV10-3 to TRBJ1-3; D gene ambiguous. The germline V gene has CDR1 ENHRY and CDR2 SYGVKD. The CDR3 sequence is 14 residues long. Between the trimmed V and J ends, which lost 6 bases and 0 bases, there was a span of 9 bases. DNA for the CDR3: TGTGCCATCAGGGGCGGGAACTCTGGAAACACCATATATTTT. It is translated as CAIRGGNSGNTIYF.